This T cell receptor beta chain originates from a study of cytomegalovirus exposure and HLA in healthy donors. As for the study in general: A prior study identified roughly 110 million unique TCR beta sequences from some 180 million T cells.

Although they were nominally healthy when sampled, donors likely had unrecorded immune exposures. Primers for the PCR totalled 60 Vbeta and 13 Jbeta. TCRdb's table, derived via immunoSEQ multiplex PCR, lists solely in-frame clones and lacks some. In the table there are hundreds of thousands of clones, approximately 80% of which are singletons. Trimming stripped 3 bases from V and 0 bases from J, with 9 bases between. Per germline, CDR1 GTSNPN and CDR2 SVGIG (reference sequence). This CDR3 is 13 amino acids long. This chain joins TRBV30 and TRBJ2-7; D might be TRBD2 (5 bases). The sequence was obtained from a woman aged 40 to 50 in good health and CMV-seronegative. Sequenced material: PBMCs. Here the CDR3 reads CAWRGDNSYEQYF. CDR3 in DNA: TGTGCCTGGAGGGGAGACAACTCCTACGAGCAGTACTTC.